These T cell receptor beta chains were read from a single sample in a study of OX40 agonist ivuxolimab in advanced cancers. Generated by immunoSEQ multiplex PCR, the TCRdb table keeps only in-frame clones and is missing some. The sample has tens of thousands of clones, roughly 84% seen once. The source was CD4+ or CD8+ T cells sorted from blood, collected in a trial of the OX40 agonist ivuxolimab. These TCRs come from an adult with an advanced solid tumor such as melanoma, head and neck, liver or kidney cancer. The CDR3 runs from the conserved cysteine through the conserved F or W. A D gene is named only where the DNA matches it firmly. The size of a clone is reported for some rows only, either as once, few or many, or as a class for expanded clones.

clone_size,v_call,d_call,j_call,cdr3_nt,cdr3_aa
once,TRBV29-1,TRBD1,TRBJ1-2,TGCAGCGTGGACGGGACAGGGGGCAACTATGGCTACACCTTC,CSVDGTGGNYGYTF
.,TRBV28,TRBD2,TRBJ2-2,TGTGCCAGCACCAGCGGGGGGGCCGACGACACCGGGGAGCTGTTTTTT,CASTSGGADDTGELFF
.,TRBV5-1,.,TRBJ1-1,TGCGCCAGCAGCTCTATAGGGGGGAACACTGAAGCTTTCTTT,CASSSIGGNTEAFF
.,TRBV29-1,TRBD2,TRBJ2-1,TGCAGCGTTGAAATAGCGGGAGGGCCCTACAATGAGCAGTTCTTC,CSVEIAGGPYNEQFF
.,TRBV7-2,.,TRBJ2-5,TGTGCCAGCAGCCTAAGTCCCGGGGAGACCCAGTACTTC,CASSLSPGETQYF
once,TRBV4-1,.,TRBJ2-4,TGCGCCAGCAGCCAAGATCGACTGGCCAAAAACATTCAGTACTTC,CASSQDRLAKNIQYF
.,TRBV6-5,.,TRBJ2-5,TGTGCCAGCTCGGCAGGGGAGGCGACCCAGTACTTC,CASSAGEATQYF
.,TRBV9,TRBD2,TRBJ2-5,TGTGCCAGCAGCGTAGGGACTAGCCGCGGGCAAGAGACCCAGTACTTC,CASSVGTSRGQETQYF
.,TRBV7-8,TRBD2,TRBJ2-2,TGTGCCAGCAGCTTAATCGGCGCAATTTTCGGGGGAGGGGCCGGGGAGCTGTTTTTT,CASSLIGAIFGGGAGELFF
.,TRBV15,TRBD1,TRBJ2-7,TGTGCCACCAGCAGAGAACAGGGGCCCTACGAGCAGTACTTC,CATSREQGPYEQYF
.,TRBV10-3,.,TRBJ1-1,TGTGCCATCAGCCAGGGGACTGAAGCTTTCTTT,CAISQGTEAFF
few,TRBV11-3,.,TRBJ2-3,TGTGCCAGCAGCTTCCAACACGGAGATACGCAGTATTTT,CASSFQHGDTQYF
.,TRBV29-1,TRBD1,TRBJ2-7,TGCAGCGCGACCGGGACAGGAGATTACGAGCAGTACTTC,CSATGTGDYEQYF
few,TRBV14,.,TRBJ2-7,TGTGCCAGCAGCCAAGTAGGTAGCGGAGCCTACGAGCAGTACTTC,CASSQVGSGAYEQYF
.,TRBV7-3,TRBD1,TRBJ2-1,TGTGCCAGCAGCTGGGGACAGGGCCCCTACAATGAGCAGTTCTTC,CASSWGQGPYNEQFF
.,TRBV7-8,TRBD2,TRBJ2-3,TGTGCCAGCAGTTCCGGGACTAGCCCCCCAGATACGCAGTATTTT,CASSSGTSPPDTQYF
.,TRBV7-9,.,TRBJ2-1,TGTGCCAGCAGCTTAGCGCTGGGGGGCACGCCTTACAATGAGCAGTTCTTC,CASSLALGGTPYNEQFF
.,TRBV10-3,.,TRBJ1-2,TGTGCCATCAGTGAGGGGTTTATGGGCTACACCTTC,CAISEGFMGYTF
.,TRBV6-5,.,TRBJ1-2,TGTGCCAGCAGTTCACGCGGGGATAATCGCGGCTACACCTTC,CASSSRGDNRGYTF
.,TRBV6-1,.,TRBJ1-5,TGTGCCAGCAGTGGTGAAGTCAGCAATCAGCCCCAGCATTTT,CASSGEVSNQPQHF
once,TRBV19,TRBD1,TRBJ2-5,TGTGCCAGTAGACCGGCCGGACAGGGTGGGATCGGGGCCCAGTACTTC,CASRPAGQGGIGAQYF
.,TRBV28,.,TRBJ2-7,TGTGCCAGCAGTTTAACCCACGAGCAGTACTTC,CASSLTHEQYF
.,TRBV19,TRBD1,TRBJ2-1,TGTGCCAGTAGTATTGGGGGACAGTCTTACAATGAGCAGTTCTTC,CASSIGGQSYNEQFF
.,TRBV9,.,TRBJ1-1,TGTGCCAGCAGCGTAGTTCCGGGGGTCGCTGAAGCTTTCTTT,CASSVVPGVAEAFF
.,TRBV5-1,.,TRBJ1-4,TGCGCCAGCAGCTTGGCGGCAGGTTTGACTAATGAAAAACTGTTTTTT,CASSLAAGLTNEKLFF
.,TRBV5-1,TRBD1,TRBJ2-7,TGCGCCAGCAGCTTCGGGACAGGGTATTACGAGCAGTACTTC,CASSFGTGYYEQYF
.,TRBV19,TRBD2,TRBJ2-1,TGTGCCAGTAGCCTGGGGGGGATTTCCTACAATGAGCAGTTCTTC,CASSLGGISYNEQFF
.,TRBV6-5,.,TRBJ2-1,TGTGCCAGCAGTTACGGGACATCCGCGGGTGAGCAGTTCTTC,CASSYGTSAGEQFF
.,TRBV7-9,.,TRBJ2-5,TGTGCCAGCAGACTCGTCCGGGACACCCGCGCTGAGACCCAGTACTTC,CASRLVRDTRAETQYF
.,TRBV27,TRBD2,TRBJ2-7,TGTGCCAGCAGTCCCACACGGGAGGGATGGTACGAGCAGTACTTC,CASSPTREGWYEQYF
once,TRBV25-1,TRBD1,TRBJ2-7,TGTGCCAGCAGTGAAGGGACAGTCTACGAGCAGTACTTC,CASSEGTVYEQYF
.,TRBV27,TRBD1,TRBJ2-7,TGTGCCAGCAGCTCGGGGATTCAACCGGGACAGATATACGAGCAGTACTTC,CASSSGIQPGQIYEQYF
.,TRBV28,.,TRBJ1-4,TGTGCCAGCAGTTTTGGGGTTTCTAATGAAAAACTGTTTTTT,CASSFGVSNEKLFF
few,TRBV18,TRBD2,TRBJ2-7,TGTGCCAGCTCATCACCGGGACTAGTGTACGAGCAGTACTTC,CASSSPGLVYEQYF
.,TRBV4-3,.,TRBJ2-7,TGCGCCAGCAGCCAACTTGATAACTCGGGTTACGAGCAGTACTTC,CASSQLDNSGYEQYF
.,TRBV2,TRBD1,TRBJ2-4,TGTGCCAGCCGGGACAGGGCAATGGTTCAGTACTTC,CASRDRAMVQYF
.,TRBV18,.,TRBJ1-6,TGTGCCAGCTCACCGAACCCCGGGCCCCTAAATTCACCCCTCCACTTT,CASSPNPGPLNSPLHF
.,TRBV30,.,TRBJ1-5,TGTGCCTGGAGTGCCTCACAGGGCCTTGGGGGGCAGCCCCAGCATTTT,CAWSASQGLGGQPQHF
few,TRBV11-3,TRBD2,TRBJ2-3,TGTGCCAGCAGCCCCTGGACTAGCGGGAGGGACACAGATACGCAGTATTTT,CASSPWTSGRDTDTQYF
.,TRBV19,TRBD1,TRBJ1-5,TGTGCCAGTAGTACGGAGACAGGGAGGCCAAATCAGCCCCAGCATTTT,CASSTETGRPNQPQHF
.,TRBV9,.,TRBJ1-1,TGTGCCAGCAGCGTCGCAGGGCTCAACACTGAAGCTTTCTTT,CASSVAGLNTEAFF
once,TRBV19,TRBD1,TRBJ1-3,TGTGCCAGTAGTTCGGGACAGGGGCGCTCTGGAAACACCATATATTTT,CASSSGQGRSGNTIYF
few,TRBV15,.,TRBJ2-7,TGTGCCACCAGCAGAGTCGCCAGCCCCTACGAGCAGTACTTC,CATSRVASPYEQYF